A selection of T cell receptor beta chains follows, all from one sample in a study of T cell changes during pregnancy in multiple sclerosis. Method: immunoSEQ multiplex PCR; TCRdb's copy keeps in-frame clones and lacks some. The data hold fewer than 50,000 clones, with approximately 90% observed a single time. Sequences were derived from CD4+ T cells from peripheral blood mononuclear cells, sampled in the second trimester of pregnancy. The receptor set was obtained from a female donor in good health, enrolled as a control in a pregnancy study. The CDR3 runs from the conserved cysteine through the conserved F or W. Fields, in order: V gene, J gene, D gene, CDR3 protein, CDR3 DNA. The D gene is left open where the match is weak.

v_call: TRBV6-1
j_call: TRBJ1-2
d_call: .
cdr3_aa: CASSVGTEGNGYTF
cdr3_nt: TGTGCCAGCAGTGTGGGGACGGAGGGCAATGGCTACACCTTC

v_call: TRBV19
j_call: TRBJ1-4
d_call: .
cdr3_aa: CASSIRSQGVEKLFF
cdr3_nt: TGTGCCAGTAGTATAAGAAGCCAGGGCGTTGAAAAACTGTTTTTT

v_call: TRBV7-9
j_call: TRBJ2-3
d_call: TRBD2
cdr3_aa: CASSLPFRLAGFTDTQYF
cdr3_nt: TGTGCCAGCAGCTTACCCTTCCGACTAGCGGGGTTTACAGATACGCAGTATTTT

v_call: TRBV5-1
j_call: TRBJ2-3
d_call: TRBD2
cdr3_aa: CASSAETSGGGDTQYF
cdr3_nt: TGCGCCAGCAGCGCGGAAACTAGCGGGGGGGGAGATACGCAGTATTTT

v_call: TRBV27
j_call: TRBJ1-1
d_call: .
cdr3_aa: CASSFNKNTEAFF
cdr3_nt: TGTGCCAGCAGTTTCAACAAGAACACTGAAGCTTTCTTT

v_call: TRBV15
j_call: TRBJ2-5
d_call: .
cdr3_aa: CATSTRVYQETQYF
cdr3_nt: TGTGCCACCAGCACCCGAGTGTACCAAGAGACCCAGTACTTC

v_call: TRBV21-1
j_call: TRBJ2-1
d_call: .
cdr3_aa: CARRGYNEQFF
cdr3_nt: TGTGCCAGGAGGGGGTACAATGAGCAGTTCTTC

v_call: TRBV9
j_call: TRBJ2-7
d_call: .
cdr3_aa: CASSVEAGAISYEQYF
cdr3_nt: TGTGCCAGCAGCGTAGAGGCAGGGGCGATCTCCTACGAGCAGTACTTC

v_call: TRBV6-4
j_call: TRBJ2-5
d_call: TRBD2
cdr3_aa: CASSRNAGGKETQYF
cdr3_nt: TGTGCCAGCTCGAGAAACGCGGGGGGGAAAGAGACCCAGTACTTC

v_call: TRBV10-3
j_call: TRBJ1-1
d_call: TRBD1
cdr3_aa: CATRGQGDTEAFF
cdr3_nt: TGTGCCACCCGGGGACAGGGCGACACTGAAGCTTTCTTT

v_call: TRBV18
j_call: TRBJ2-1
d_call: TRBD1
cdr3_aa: CASSPRDRGYNEQFF
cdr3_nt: TGTGCCAGCTCACCACGGGACAGGGGCTACAATGAGCAGTTCTTC

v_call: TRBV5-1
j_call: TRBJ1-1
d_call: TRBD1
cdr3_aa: CASSHGQGNTEAFF
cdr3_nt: TGCGCCAGCAGCCATGGACAGGGGAACACTGAAGCTTTCTTT

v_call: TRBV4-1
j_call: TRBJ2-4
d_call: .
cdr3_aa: CASSGVGFLAKNIQYF
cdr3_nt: TGCGCCAGCAGCGGAGTCGGTTTTTTAGCCAAAAACATTCAGTACTTC

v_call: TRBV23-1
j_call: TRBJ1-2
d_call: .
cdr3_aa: CASSQGPREGYGYTF
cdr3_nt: TGCGCCAGCAGCCAAGGCCCCAGGGAGGGCTATGGCTACACCTTC

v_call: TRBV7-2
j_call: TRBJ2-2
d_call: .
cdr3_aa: CASSHSRTGILARTGELFF
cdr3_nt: TGTGCCAGCAGCCACTCGAGGACGGGTATTCTAGCGCGTACCGGGGAGCTGTTTTTT

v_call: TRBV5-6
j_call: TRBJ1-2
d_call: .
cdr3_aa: CASSKTVYGYTF
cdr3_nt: TGTGCCAGCAGCAAGACAGTTTATGGCTACACCTTC